This T cell receptor (beta chain) stems from a study of T cells in localized non-small cell lung cancer. Notes on the study in general: Prolonged overall survival went with higher T cell density in the blood. There were a median around 57 of the top 100 tumor clones appearing in adjacent lung.

Profiling relied on immunoSEQ multiplex PCR, and the TCRdb table lists in-frame clones only, not all of them. The sample has 4,500 or so clones; approximately 26% are singletons. The germline V gene encodes CDR1 KGHSH and CDR2 LQKENI. This CDR3 comprises 15 residues. The V and J ends lost 8 bases and 0 bases respectively, with 16 bases between them. A word on this clone: Its antigen is unidentified.

The receptor comes from a man between 35 and 75 years old with stage II lung adenocarcinoma. V gene TRBV18 combines with J gene TRBJ1-1; no clear D. The input for sequencing was lung tumor tissue, taken before any cancer treatment. The CDR3 coding sequence is TGTGCCAGCCGTACCCCCGGGAACTTGAACACTGAAGCTTTCTTT. This gives the protein CASRTPGNLNTEAFF.